Listed here is a single T cell receptor (beta chain). One junction end does not reproduce the germline sequence, and a read error may be involved. The length of the CDR3 is 15 residues. Looked up from germline, CDR1 is SGHTA and CDR2 is FQGTGA. Genomic DNA constituted the template upon which TCR beta VDJ and CDR3 profiling was performed. Using its own MiXCR run on the reads, TCRdb lists one record per CDR3 protein. Among about half a million distinct CDR3 sequences, around 32% were seen once, and the ten largest hold 0.82%. The data derive from a study of CD8+CD57+ T cells in acquired aplastic anemia. Previously, flow cytometry had revealed CD8+CD57+ cell expansion in the patients chosen for sequencing. Each of the patients presented with severe acquired aplastic anemia.

This chain links TRBV7-3 with TRBJ1-5; D not certain. Sequencing was done on a sample of sorted CD4+, CD8+, or CD8+CD57+ T cells (not recorded which) from PBMCs. The sequence came from a human donor with aplastic anemia. DNA for the CDR3: TGCGCCAGCAGCCAAGATCGGGGATTCAGTCAGCCCCAGCATTTT. Translation gives CASSQDRGFSQPQHF. Combining the CDR3 with reference TRBV7-3 and TRBJ1-5 gives the whole variable domain GAGVSQTPSNKVTEKGKYVELRCDPISGHTALYWYRQSLGQGPEFLIYFQGTGAADDSGLPNDRFFAVRPEGSVSTLKIQRTERGDSAVYLCASSQDRGFSQPQHFGDGTRLSIL.